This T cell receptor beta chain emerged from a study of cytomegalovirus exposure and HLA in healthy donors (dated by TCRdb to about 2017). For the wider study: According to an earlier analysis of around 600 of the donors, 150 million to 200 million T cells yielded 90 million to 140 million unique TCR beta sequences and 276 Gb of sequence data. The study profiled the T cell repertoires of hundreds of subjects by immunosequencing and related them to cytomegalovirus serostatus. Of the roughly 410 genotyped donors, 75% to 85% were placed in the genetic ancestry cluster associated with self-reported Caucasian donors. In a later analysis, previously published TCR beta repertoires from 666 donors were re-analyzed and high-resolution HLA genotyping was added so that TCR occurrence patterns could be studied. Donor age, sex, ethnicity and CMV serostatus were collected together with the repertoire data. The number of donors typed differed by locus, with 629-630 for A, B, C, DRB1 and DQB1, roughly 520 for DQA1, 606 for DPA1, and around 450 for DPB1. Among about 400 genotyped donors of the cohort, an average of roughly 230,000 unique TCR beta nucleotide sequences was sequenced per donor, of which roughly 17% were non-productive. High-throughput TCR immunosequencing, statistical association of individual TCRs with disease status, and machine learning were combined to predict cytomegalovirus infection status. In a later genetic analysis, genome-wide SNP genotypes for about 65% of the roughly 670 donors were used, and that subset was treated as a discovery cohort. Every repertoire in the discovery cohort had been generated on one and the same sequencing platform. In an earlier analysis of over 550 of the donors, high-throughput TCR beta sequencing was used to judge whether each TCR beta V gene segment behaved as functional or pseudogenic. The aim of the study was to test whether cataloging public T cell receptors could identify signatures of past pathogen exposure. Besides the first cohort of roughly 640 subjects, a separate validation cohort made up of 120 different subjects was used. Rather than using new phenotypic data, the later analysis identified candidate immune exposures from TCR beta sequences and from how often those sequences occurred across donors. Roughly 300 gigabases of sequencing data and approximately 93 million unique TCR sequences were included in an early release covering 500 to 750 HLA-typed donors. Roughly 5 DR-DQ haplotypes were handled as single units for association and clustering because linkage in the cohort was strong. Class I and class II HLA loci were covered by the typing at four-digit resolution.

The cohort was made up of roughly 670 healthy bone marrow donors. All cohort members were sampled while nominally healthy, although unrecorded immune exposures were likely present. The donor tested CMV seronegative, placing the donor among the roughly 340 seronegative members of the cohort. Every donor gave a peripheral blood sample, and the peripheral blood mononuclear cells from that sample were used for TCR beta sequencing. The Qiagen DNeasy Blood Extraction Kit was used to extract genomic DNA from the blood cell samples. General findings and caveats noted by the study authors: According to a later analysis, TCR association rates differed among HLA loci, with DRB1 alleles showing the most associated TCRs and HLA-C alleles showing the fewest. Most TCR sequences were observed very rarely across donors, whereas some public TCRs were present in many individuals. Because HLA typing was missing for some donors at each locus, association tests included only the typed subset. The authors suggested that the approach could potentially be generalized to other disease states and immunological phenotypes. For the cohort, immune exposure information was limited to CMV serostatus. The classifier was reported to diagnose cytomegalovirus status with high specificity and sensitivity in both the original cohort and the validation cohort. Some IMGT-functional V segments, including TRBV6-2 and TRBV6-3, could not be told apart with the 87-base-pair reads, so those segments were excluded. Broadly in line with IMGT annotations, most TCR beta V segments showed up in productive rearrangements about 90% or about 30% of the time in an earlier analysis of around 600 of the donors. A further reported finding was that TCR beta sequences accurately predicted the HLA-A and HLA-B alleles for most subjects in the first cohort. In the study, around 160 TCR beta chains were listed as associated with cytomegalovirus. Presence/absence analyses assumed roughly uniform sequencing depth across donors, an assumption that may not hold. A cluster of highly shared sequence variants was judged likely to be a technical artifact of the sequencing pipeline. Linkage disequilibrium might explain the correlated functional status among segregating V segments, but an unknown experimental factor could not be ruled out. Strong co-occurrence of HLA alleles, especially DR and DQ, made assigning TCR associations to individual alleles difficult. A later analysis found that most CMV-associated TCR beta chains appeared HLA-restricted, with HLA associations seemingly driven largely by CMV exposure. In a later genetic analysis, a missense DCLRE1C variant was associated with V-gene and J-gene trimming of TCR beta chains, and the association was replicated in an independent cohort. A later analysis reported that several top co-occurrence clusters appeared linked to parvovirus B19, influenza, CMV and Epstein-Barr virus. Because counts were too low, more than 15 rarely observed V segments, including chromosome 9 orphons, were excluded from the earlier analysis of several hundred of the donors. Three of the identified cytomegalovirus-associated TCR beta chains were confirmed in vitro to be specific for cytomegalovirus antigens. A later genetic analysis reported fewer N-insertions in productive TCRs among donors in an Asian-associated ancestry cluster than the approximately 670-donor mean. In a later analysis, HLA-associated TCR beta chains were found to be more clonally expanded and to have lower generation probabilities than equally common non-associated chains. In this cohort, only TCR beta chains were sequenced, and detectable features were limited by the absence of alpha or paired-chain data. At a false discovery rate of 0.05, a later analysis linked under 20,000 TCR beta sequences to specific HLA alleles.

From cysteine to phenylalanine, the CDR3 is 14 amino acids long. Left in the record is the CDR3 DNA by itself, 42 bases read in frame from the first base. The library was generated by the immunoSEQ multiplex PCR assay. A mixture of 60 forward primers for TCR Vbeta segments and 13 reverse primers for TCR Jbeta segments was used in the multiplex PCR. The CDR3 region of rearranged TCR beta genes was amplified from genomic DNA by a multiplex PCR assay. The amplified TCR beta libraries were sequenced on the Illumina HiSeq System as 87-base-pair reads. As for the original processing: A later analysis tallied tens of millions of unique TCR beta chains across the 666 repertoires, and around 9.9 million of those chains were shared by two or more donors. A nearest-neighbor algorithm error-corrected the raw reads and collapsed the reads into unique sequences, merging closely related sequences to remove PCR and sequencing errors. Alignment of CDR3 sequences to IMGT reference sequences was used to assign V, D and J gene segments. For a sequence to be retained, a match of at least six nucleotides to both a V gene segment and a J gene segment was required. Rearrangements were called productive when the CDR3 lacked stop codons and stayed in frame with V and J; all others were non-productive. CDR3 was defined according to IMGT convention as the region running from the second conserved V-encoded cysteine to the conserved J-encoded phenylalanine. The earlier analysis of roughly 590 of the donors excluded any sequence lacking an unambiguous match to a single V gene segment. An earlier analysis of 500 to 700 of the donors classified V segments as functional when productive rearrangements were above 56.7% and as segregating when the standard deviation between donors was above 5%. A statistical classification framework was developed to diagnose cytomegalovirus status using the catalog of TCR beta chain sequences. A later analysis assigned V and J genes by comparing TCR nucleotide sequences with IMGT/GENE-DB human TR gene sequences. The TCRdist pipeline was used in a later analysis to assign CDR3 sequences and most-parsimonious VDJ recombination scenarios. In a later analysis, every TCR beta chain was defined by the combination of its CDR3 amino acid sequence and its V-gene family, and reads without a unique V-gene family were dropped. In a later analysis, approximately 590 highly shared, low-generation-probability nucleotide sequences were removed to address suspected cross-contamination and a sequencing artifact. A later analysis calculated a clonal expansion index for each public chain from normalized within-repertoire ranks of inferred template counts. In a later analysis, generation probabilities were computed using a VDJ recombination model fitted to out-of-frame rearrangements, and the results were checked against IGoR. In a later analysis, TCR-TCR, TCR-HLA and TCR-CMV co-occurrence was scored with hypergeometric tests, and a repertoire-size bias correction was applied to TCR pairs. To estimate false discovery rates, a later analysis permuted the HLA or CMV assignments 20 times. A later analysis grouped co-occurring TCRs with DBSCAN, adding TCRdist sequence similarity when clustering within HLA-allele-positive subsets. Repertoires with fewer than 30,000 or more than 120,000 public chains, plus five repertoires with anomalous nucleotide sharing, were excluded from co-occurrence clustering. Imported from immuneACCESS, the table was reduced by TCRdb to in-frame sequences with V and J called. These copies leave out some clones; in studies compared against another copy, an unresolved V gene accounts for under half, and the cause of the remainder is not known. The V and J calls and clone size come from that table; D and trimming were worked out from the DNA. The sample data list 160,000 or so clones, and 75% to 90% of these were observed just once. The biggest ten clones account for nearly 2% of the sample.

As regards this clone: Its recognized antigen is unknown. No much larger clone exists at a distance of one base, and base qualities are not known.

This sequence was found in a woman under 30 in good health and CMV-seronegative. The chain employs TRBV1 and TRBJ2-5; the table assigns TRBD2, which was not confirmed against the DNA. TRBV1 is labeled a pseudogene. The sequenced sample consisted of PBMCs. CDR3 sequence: CTSLPRRTKETQYF. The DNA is TGCACCAGCTTACCCCGACGGACTAAAGAGACCCAGTACTTC.